This T cell receptor (beta chain) was sequenced for a study of blood T cell repertoires in COVID-19. Study background: There were acute and convalescent COVID-19 samples, and they came from the United States, Italy and Spain.

This clone has only one observation. Original processing notes: Amplified reference gene primers provided the basis for estimating nucleated cell counts. The method was immunoSEQ multiplex PCR; TCRdb's version includes in-frame clones alone and lacks a portion of them. V, J and clone size are those of that table, while D and trimming were read from the DNA. The sample has around 300,000 clones; about four fifths are singletons. Germline CDR1 reads MNHEY; CDR2 reads SVGAGI. V was clipped by 7 bases and J by 2 bases; unmatched bases: 9. CDR3 size: 15 residues. Input material: peripheral blood. The chain combines TRBV6-5 with TRBJ1-2; 8 bases fit TRBD1. The clonotype comes from a woman aged 45-60 years who had recovered from COVID-19. The CDR3 sequence is CASTKTGEKNYGYTF. The CDR3 nucleotides read TGTGCCAGCACTAAGACAGGGGAGAAGAACTATGGCTACACCTTC.